This T cell receptor beta chain was observed in a study of regulatory T cells in long-lasting Graves disease. To make TCR beta libraries, researchers used iRepertoire HTBI primers and Arm-PCR of CDR3 regions. TCRdb re-derived calls from the multiplex PCR reads in MiXCR, one entry per CDR3 protein. The repertoire holds about 620,000 distinct CDR3 sequences, with around 15% as singletons. This sample's time point: newly diagnosed GD, antithyroid drugs for less than 3 months. From RNA extracted from PBMCs, the TCR library was made. Into tubes containing EDTA, roughly 8.8 milliliters of peripheral blood were drawn. The germline V gene has CDR1 MDHEN and CDR2 SYDVKM. The J segment lost 7 bases and the V segment lost 5 bases, leaving 4 bases of the junction unmatched. This CDR3 has 13 residues. This clonotype was recorded at least ten times. This sample was also put to use in a study of T cells in Graves' hyperthyroidism and ophthalmopathy. That work states: Patients were aged 18 to 65, had disease duration under 2 months, and had newly diagnosed hyperthyroidism. The study used the HTBI primer set for a first-round RT-PCR of the TCR CDR3.

The chain has TRBV28 and TRBJ2-1; 8 nucleotides align to TRBD2. Sequencing was performed on peripheral blood mononuclear cells (PBMCs), taken at new diagnosis, from a patient treated with antithyroid drugs. The sequence was obtained from a woman aged 30 to 39 with Graves disease. For the CDR3, the DNA is TGTGCCAGCAGTCCGGGACTAGATAATGAGCAGTTCTTC. This gives the protein CASSPGLDNEQFF.